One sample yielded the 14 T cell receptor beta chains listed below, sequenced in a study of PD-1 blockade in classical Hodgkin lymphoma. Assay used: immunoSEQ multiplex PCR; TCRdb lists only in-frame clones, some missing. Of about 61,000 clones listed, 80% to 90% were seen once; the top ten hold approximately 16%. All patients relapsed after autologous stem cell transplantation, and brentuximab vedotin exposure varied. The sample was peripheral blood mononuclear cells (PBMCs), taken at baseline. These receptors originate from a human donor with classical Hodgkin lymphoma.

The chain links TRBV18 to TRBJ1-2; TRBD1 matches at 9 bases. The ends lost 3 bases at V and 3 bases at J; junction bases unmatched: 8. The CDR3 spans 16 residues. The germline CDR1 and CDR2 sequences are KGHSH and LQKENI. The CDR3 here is CASSPSLGTGYYGYTF. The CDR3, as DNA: TGTGCCAGCTCACCGTCTCTCGGGACAGGGTACTATGGCTACACCTTC.

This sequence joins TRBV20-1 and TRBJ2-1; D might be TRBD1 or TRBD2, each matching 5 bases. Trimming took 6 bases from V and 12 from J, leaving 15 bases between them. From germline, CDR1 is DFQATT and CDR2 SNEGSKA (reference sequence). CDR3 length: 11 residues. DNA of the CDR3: TGCAGTGCCCCATCGAGAGGGACGCAGTTCTTC. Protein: CSAPSRGTQFF.

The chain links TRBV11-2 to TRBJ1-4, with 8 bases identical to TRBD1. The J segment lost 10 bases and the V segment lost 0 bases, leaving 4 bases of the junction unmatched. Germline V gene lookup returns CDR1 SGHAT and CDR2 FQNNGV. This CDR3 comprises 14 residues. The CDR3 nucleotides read TGTGCCAGCAGCTTAGACGGGACAGGAGGAAAACTGTTTTTT. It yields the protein CASSLDGTGGKLFF.

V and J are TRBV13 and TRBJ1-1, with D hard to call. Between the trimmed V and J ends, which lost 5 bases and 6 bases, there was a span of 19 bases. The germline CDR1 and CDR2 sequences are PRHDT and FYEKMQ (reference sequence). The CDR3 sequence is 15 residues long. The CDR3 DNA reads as TGTGCCAGCAGCCCTGTCATGAAGGATGAGGCTGAAGCTTTCTTT. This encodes CASSPVMKDEAEAFF. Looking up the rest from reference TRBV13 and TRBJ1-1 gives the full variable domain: AAGVIQSPRHLIKEKRETATLKCYPIPRHDTVYWYQQGPGQDPQFLISFYEKMQSDKGSIPDRFSAQQFSDYHSELNMSSLELGDSALYFCASSPVMKDEAEAFFGQGTRLTVV.

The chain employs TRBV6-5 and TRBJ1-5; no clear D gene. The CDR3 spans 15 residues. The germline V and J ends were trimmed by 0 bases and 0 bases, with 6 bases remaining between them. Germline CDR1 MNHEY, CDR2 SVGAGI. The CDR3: CASSYSPYSNQPQHF. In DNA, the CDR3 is TGTGCCAGCAGTTACTCTCCCTATAGCAATCAGCCCCAGCATTTT.

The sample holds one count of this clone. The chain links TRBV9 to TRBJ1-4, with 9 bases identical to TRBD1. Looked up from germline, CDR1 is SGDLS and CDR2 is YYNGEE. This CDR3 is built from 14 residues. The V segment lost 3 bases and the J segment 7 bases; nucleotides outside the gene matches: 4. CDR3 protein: CASSGDRDGEKLFF. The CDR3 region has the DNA TGTGCCAGCAGCGGGGACAGGGACGGTGAAAAACTGTTTTTT. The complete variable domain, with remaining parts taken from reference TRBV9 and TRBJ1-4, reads DSGVTQTPKHLITATGQRVTLRCSPRSGDLSVYWYQQSLDQGLQFLIQYYNGEERAKGNILERFSAQQFPDLHSELNLSSLELGDSALYFCASSGDRDGEKLFFGSGTQLSVL.

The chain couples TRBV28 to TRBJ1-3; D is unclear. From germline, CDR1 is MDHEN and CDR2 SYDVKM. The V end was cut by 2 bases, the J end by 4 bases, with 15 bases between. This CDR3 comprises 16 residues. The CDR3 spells CASSLLRGGMGNTIYF. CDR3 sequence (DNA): TGTGCCAGCAGTTTACTTCGGGGTGGGATGGGAAACACCATATATTTT.

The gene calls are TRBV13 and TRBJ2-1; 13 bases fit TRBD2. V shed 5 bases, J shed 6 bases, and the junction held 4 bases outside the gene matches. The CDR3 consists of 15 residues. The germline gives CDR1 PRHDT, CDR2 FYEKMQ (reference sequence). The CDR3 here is CASSQGLAGANEQFF. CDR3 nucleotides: TGTGCCAGCAGCCAAGGACTAGCGGGGGCCAATGAGCAGTTCTTC. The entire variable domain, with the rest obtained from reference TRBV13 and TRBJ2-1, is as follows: AAGVIQSPRHLIKEKRETATLKCYPIPRHDTVYWYQQGPGQDPQFLISFYEKMQSDKGSIPDRFSAQQFSDYHSELNMSSLELGDSALYFCASSQGLAGANEQFFGPGTRLTVL.

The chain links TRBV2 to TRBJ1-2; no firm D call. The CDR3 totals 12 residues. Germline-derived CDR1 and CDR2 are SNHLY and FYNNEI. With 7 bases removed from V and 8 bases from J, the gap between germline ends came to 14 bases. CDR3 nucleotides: TGTGCCAGCACTCGGGCGGCGACGGGCTACACCTTC. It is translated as CASTRAATGYTF. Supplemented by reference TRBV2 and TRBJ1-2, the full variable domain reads EPEVTQTPSHQVTQMGQEVILRCVPISNHLYFYWYRQILGQKVEFLVSFYNNEISEKSEIFDDQFSVERPDGSNFTLKIRSTKLEDSAMYFCASTRAATGYTFGSGTRLTVV.

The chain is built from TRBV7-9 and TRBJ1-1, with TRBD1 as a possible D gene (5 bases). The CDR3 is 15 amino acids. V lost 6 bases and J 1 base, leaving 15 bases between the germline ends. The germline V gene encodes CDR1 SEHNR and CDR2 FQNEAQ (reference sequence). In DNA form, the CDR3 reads TGTGCCAGCAGAAACTACCGGGACGGGAACACTGAAGCTTTCTTT. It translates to CASRNYRDGNTEAFF.

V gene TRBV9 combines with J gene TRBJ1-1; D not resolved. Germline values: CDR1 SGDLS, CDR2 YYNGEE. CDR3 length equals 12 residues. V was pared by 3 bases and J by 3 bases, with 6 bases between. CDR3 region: CASSDRDTEAFF. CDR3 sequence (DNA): TGTGCCAGCAGCGACCGGGACACTGAAGCTTTCTTT.

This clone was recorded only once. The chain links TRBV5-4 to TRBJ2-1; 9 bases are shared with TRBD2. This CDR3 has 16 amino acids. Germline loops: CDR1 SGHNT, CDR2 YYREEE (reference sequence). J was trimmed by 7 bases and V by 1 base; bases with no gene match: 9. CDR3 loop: CASSLSRGGLANEQFF. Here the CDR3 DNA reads TGTGCCAGCAGCTTGTCGCGGGGGGGCCTCGCGAATGAGCAGTTCTTC.

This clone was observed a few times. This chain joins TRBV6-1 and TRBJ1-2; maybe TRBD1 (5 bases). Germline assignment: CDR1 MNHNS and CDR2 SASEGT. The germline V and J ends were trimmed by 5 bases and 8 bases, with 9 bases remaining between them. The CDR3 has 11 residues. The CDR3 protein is CASSYGAGYTF. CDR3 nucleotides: TGTGCCAGCAGTTACGGGGCAGGCTACACCTTC.

The CDR3 DNA reads TGTGCCAGCTGCACTACCTTGAACACCGGGGAGCTGTTTTTT. Residues: CASCTTLNTGELFF. The J gene is TRBJ2-2, the V gene TRBV4-2, with unresolved D. The CDR3 has 14 amino acids. The germline V gene encodes CDR1 LGHNA and CDR2 YNFKEQ. V lost 8 bases and J 1 base, leaving 11 bases between the germline ends.